This T cell receptor (beta chain) originates from a study of cytomegalovirus exposure and HLA in healthy donors. A few counts support this clone. Its antigen remains unknown. This CDR3 comprises 17 residues. V dropped 0 bases and J dropped 8 bases, with 20 bases sitting between them. Germline loops: CDR1 SGHDT, CDR2 YYEEEE. PCR was performed using 60 Vbeta and 13 Jbeta primers. Authors' processing steps: Later work found about 80 million unique TCR beta chains, with around 10 million shared. Some clones are missing from TCRdb's copy, which holds only in-frame ones; the method was immunoSEQ multiplex PCR. That table supplies the V and J calls and clone size; D and trimming were determined from the DNA. Among some 130,000 clones listed, 73% were seen once. General observations from the study: When a later analysis compared HLA-associated TCR beta chains with equally common others, the HLA-associated chains turned out to be more clonally expanded and to have lower generation probabilities.

The sequence was obtained from a woman in her forties in good health and CMV-seronegative. This rearrangement joins TRBV5-6 to TRBJ1-4; D unresolved. The sequenced sample was PBMCs. CDR3 nucleotides: TGTGCCAGCAGCTTGGCCCGGGGAACAAGGGTGGACGAAAAACTGTTTTTT. It encodes CASSLARGTRVDEKLFF.